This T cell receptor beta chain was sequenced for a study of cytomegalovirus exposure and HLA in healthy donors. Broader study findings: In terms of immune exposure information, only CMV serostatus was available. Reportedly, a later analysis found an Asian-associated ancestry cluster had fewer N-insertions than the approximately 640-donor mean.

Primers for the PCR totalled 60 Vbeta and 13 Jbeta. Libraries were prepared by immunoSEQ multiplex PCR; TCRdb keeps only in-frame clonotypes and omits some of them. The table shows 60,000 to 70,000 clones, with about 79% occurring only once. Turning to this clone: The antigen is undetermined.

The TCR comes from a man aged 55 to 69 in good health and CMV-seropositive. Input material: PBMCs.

The CDR3 loop reads CASSAGMPPQETQYF. CDR3 nucleotide sequence: TGCGCCAGCAGCGCGGGGATGCCCCCCCAAGAGACCCAGTACTTC. J is TRBJ2-5 and V is TRBV5-1, with D possibly matching TRBD2 (6 bases). The germline gives CDR1 SGHRS, CDR2 YFSETQ. This CDR3 is 15 amino acids long. With 4 bases removed from V and 1 base from J, the gap between germline ends came to 14 bases.